This entry lists 3 T cell receptor beta chains sequenced from one sample in a study of cytomegalovirus exposure and HLA in healthy donors. Researchers ran the PCR with 60 Vbeta and 13 Jbeta primers. Data came from immunoSEQ multiplex PCR; TCRdb stores just in-frame clones and leaves some out. This sample carries roughly 150,000 clones, roughly 76% of them seen once, and the ten largest clones take about 2.2%. The sample comprised PBMCs. These receptor sequences come from a male donor in good health and CMV-seronegative.

Of note for this clone: An end of the junction differs from the germline gene, which may be a read error. V gene TRBV5-6 combines with J gene TRBJ1-3; TRBD1 agrees at 7 bases. Per germline, CDR1 SGHDT and CDR2 YYEEEE. CDR3 length: 14 amino acids. The CDR3 sequence: CASRTGTVGNTIYF. The CDR3 DNA follows: TGCGCCAGCAGGACGGGGACAGTAGGGAACACCATATATTTT.

The gene calls are TRBV6-1 and TRBJ1-4; 8 bases are a match to TRBD1. The CDR3 consists of 16 residues. J was trimmed by 4 bases and V by 0 bases; bases with no gene match: 4. Germline lookup yields CDR1 MNHNS and CDR2 SASEGT. The CDR3 loop is CASSEAGGQGNEKLFF. Here the CDR3 DNA reads TGTGCCAGCAGTGAAGCGGGAGGACAGGGTAATGAAAAACTGTTTTTT.

The chain carries TRBV30 and TRBJ2-7, with 7 bases aligning to TRBD1. Germline assignment: CDR1 GTSNPN and CDR2 SVGIG (reference sequence). J was trimmed by 2 bases and V by 3 bases; bases with no gene match: 7. The CDR3 runs to 14 residues. CDR3 amino acids: CAWSTGTDPYEQYF. The DNA for the CDR3 is TGTGCCTGGAGCACCGGGACAGATCCCTACGAGCAGTACTTC.